This T cell receptor beta chain was obtained from a study of blood T cell repertoires in COVID-19. Study information: Samples of COVID-19 (acute and convalescent) were obtained from the United States, Italy and Spain. From T cells, B-cell-depleted T cells, or PBMCs came the material, which was cDNA or gDNA.

Cohort 3 recovery required two negative PCRs, clearance, or symptom resolution. The CDR3 has 13 residues. V was pared by 2 bases and J by 5 bases, with 9 bases between. CDR1 is LGHNA, CDR2 YNFKEQ, per germline. In the source study's methods: For nucleated cells, counts were estimated from reference gene primer amplification. Method: immunoSEQ multiplex PCR; TCRdb's copy keeps in-frame clones and lacks some. The D gene and trimming were derived from the DNA, and the V and J assignments and clone size from that table. The table shows under 450,000 clones, with around 83% occurring only once. The V and J genes are TRBV4-2 and TRBJ2-5; D unclear. This receptor was obtained from a woman aged 45-65 years who had recovered from COVID-19. The sequenced material came from PBMCs or T cells enriched from blood (not recorded which). CDR3 in DNA: TGTGCCAGCAGCCAAAAACTTGGTGAGACCCAGTACTTC. This encodes CASSQKLGETQYF.